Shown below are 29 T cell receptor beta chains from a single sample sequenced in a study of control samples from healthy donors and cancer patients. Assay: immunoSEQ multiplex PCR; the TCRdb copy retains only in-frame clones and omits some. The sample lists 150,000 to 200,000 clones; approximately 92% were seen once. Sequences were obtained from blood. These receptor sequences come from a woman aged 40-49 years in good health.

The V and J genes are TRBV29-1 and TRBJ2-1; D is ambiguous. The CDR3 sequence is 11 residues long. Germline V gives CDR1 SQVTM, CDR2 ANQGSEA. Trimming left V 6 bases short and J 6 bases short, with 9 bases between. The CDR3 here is CSVQNTNEQFF. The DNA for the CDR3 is TGCAGCGTACAAAATACCAATGAGCAGTTCTTC.

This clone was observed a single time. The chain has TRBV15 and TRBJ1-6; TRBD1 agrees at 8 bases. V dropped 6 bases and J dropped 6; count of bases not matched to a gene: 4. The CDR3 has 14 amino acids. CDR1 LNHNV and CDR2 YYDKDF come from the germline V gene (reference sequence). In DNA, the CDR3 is TGTGCCACCAGTATAGACAGGGGTAATTCACCCCTCCACTTT. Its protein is CATSIDRGNSPLHF.

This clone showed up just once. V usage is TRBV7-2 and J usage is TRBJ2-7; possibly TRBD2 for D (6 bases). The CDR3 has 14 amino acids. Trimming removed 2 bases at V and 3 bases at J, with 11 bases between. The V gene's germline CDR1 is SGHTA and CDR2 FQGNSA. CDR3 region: CASSLSTGGYEQYF. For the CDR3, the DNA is TGTGCCAGCAGCTTATCGACCGGGGGCTACGAGCAGTACTTC. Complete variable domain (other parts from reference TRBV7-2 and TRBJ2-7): GAGVSQSPSNKVTEKGKDVELRCDPISGHTALYWYRQSLGQGLEFLIYFQGNSAPDKSGLPSDRFSAERTGGSVSTLTIQRTQQEDSAVYLCASSLSTGGYEQYFGPGTRLTVT.

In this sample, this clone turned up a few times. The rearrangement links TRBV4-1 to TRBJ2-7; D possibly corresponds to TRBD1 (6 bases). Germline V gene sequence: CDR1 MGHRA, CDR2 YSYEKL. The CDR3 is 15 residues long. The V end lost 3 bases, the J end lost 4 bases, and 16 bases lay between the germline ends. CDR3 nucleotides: TGCGCCAGCAGCCATCAGGAGGCAGGGGATTACGAGCAGTACTTC. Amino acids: CASSHQEAGDYEQYF.

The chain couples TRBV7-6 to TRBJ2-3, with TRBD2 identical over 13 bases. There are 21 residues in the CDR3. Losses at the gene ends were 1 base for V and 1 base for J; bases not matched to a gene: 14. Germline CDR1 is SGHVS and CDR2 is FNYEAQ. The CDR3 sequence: CASSLGRHGLAGAVGTDTQYF. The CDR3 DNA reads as TGTGCCAGCAGCTTAGGTAGACACGGACTAGCGGGGGCCGTGGGCACAGATACGCAGTATTTT.

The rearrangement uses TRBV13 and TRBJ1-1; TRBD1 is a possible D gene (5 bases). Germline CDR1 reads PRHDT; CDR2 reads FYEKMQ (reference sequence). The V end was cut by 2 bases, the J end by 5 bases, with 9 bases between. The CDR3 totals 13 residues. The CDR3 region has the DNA TGTGCCAGCAGCTTACAGGGAAGAACTGAAGCTTTCTTT. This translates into CASSLQGRTEAFF.

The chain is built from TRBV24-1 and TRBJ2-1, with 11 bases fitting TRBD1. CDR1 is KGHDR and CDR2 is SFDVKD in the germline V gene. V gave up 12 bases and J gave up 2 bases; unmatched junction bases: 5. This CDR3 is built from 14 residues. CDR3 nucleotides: TGTGCCTCCTGGGACAGGGGGACCTACAATGAGCAGTTCTTC. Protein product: CASWDRGTYNEQFF.

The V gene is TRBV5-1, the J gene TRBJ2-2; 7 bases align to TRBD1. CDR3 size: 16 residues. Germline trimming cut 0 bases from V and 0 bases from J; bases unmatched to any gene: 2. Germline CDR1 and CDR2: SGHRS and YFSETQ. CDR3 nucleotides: TGCGCCAGCAGCTTGGGCCAGGGGGCGAACACCGGGGAGCTGTTTTTT. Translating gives CASSLGQGANTGELFF.

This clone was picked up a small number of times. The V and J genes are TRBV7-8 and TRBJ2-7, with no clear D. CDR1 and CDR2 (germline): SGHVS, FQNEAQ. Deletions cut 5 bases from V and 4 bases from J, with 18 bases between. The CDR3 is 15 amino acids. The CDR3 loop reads CASSRARIVQYEQYF. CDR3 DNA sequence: TGTGCCAGCAGCCGAGCTAGGATAGTACAGTACGAGCAGTACTTC.

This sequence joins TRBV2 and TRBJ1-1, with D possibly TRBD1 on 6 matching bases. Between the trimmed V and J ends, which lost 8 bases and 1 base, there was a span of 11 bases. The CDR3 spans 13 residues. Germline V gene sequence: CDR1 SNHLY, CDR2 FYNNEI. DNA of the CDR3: TGTGCCAGCCGCGGACAGCCGAACACTGAAGCTTTCTTT. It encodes CASRGQPNTEAFF.

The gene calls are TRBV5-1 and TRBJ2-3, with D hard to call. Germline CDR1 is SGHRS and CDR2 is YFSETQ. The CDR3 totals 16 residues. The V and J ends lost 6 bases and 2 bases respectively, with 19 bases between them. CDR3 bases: TGCGCCAGCAAGGACCTCCACTATGGGAACACAGATACGCAGTATTTT. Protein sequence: CASKDLHYGNTDTQYF.

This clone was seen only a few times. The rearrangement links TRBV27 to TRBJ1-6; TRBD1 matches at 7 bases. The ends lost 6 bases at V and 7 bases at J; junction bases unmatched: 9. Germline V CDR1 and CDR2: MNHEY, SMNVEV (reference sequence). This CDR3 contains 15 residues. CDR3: CASSPDRAENSPLHF. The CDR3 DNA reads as TGTGCCAGCAGCCCTGACAGGGCAGAAAATTCACCCCTCCACTTT.

CDR3 loop: CASSASDRGRQFF. The CDR3 region has the DNA TGTGCCAGCAGCGCGAGCGACAGGGGTAGGCAGTTCTTC. The V call is TRBV7-9, the J call TRBJ2-1; 8 nucleotides align to TRBD1. V lost 5 bases, J lost 12 bases, and 9 bases stayed unmatched. Per the germline V gene, CDR1 is SEHNR and CDR2 is FQNEAQ (reference sequence). This CDR3 spans 13 amino acids.

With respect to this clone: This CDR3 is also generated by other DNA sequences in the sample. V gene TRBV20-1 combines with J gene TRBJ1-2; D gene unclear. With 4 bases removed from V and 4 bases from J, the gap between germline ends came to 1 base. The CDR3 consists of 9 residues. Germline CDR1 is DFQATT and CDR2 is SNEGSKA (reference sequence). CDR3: CSAIYGYTF. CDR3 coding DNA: TGCAGTGCTATCTATGGCTACACCTTC.

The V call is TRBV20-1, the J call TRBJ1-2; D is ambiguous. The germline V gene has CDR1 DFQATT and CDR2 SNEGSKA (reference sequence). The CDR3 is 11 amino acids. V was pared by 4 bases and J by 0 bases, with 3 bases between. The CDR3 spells CSANTNYGYTF. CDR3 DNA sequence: TGCAGTGCTAACACTAACTATGGCTACACCTTC.

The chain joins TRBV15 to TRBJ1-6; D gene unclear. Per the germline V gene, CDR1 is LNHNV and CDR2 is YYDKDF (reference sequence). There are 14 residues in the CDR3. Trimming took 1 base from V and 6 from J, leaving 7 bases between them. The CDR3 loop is CATSRGSGNSPLHF. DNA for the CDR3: TGTGCCACCAGCAGAGGTTCGGGTAATTCACCCCTCCACTTT.

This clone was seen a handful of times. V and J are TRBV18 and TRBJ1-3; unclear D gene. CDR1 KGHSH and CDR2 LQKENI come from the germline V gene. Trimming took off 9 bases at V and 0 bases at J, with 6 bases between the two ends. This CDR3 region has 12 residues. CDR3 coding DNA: TGTGCCAGTCGGAGCTCTGGAAACACCATATATTTT. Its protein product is CASRSSGNTIYF.

Written as DNA, the CDR3 is TGTGCCAGTAGTATTAGGAACACTGAAGCTTTCTTT. It codes for CASSIRNTEAFF. V usage is TRBV19 and J usage is TRBJ1-1; D ambiguous. V was trimmed by 3 bases and J by 1 base, leaving 3 bases between them. Germline CDR1 and CDR2: LNHDA and SQIVND (reference sequence). The length of the CDR3 is 12 residues.

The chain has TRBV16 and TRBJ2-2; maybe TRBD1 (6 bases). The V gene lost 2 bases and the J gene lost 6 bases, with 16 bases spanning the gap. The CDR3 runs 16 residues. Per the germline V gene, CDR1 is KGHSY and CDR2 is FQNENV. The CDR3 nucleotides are TGTGCCAGCAGCCAAATGGCTCCAGGGGTTGCCGGGGAGCTGTTTTTT. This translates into CASSQMAPGVAGELFF.

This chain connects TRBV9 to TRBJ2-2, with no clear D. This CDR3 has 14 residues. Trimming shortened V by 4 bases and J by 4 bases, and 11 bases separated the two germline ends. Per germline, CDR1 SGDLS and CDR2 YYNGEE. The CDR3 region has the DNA TGTGCCAGCAGCCCCCCCGCCGGCACCGGGGAGCTGTTTTTT. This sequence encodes CASSPPAGTGELFF.

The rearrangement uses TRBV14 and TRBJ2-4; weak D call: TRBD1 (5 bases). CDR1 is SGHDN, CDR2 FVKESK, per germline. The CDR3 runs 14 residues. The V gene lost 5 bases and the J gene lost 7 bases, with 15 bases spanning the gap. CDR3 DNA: TGTGCCAGCAGCTCCCCCCAGGCAGGGAACATTCAGTACTTC. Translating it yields CASSSPQAGNIQYF.

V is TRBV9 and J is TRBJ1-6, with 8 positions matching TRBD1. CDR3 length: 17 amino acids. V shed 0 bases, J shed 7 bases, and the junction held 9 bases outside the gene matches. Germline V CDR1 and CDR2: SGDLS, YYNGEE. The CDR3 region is CASSVGAGGFENSPLHF. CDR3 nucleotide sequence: TGTGCCAGCAGCGTAGGGGCAGGGGGCTTCGAGAATTCACCCCTCCACTTT.

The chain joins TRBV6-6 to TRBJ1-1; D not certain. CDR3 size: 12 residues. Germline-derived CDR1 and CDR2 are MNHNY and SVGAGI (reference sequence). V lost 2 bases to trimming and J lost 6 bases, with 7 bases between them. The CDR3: CASSYESSEAFF. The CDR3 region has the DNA TGTGCCAGCAGTTACGAAAGTTCTGAAGCTTTCTTT.

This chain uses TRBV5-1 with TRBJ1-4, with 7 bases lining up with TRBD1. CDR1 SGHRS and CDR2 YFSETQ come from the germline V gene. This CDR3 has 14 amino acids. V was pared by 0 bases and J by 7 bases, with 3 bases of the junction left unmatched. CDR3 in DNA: TGCGCCAGCAGCTTGGGAGGGGGCGTTGAAAAACTGTTTTTT. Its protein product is CASSLGGGVEKLFF.

The CDR3 bases are TGTGCCAGCAGCCACCCCGGGGGTAGGATCTACACAGATACGCAGTATTTT. Translation: CASSHPGGRIYTDTQYF. The chain has TRBV7-9 and TRBJ2-3; tentative D call: TRBD2 (6 bases). Looked up from germline, CDR1 is SEHNR and CDR2 is FQNEAQ (reference sequence). This CDR3 spans 17 amino acids. V lost 5 bases and J 2 bases, leaving 20 bases between the germline ends.

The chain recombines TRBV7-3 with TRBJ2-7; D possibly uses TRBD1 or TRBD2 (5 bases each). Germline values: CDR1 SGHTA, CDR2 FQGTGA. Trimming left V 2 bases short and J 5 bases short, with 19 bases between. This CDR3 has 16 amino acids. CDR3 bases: TGTGCCAGCAGCTTAGTAGGACTCCAAAGGGGCAACGAGCAGTACTTC. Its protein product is CASSLVGLQRGNEQYF.

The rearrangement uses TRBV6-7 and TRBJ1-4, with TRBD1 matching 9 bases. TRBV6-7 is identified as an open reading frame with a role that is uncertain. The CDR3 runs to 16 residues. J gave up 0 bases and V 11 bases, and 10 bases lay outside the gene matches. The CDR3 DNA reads TGTGCCCGAAACAGGGGGCCTCTTACAACTAATGAAAAACTGTTTTTT. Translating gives CARNRGPLTTNEKLFF.

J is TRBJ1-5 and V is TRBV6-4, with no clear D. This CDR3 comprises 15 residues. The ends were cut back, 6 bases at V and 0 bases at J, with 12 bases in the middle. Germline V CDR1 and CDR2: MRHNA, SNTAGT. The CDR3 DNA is TGTGCCAGCAGAGAGGACGTGAATAGCAATCAGCCCCAGCATTTT. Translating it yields CASREDVNSNQPQHF.

The CDR3 sequence: CASRYRVNTGELFF. CDR3 coding DNA: TGTGCCAGCAGGTACAGGGTAAACACCGGGGAGCTGTTTTTT. The rearrangement joins TRBV3-1 (or the pseudogene TRBV3-2) to TRBJ2-2; tentative D call: TRBD1 (6 bases). This CDR3 contains 14 residues. The germline gives CDR1 LGHDT, CDR2 YNNKEL (reference sequence). Deletions cut 6 bases from V and 2 bases from J, with 10 bases between.